This passage covers 20 T cell receptor beta chains from one sample sequenced in a study of blood T cell repertoires in COVID-19. This table comes from immunoSEQ multiplex PCR, and its TCRdb copy is limited to in-frame clones, with some not included. The sample lists 150,000 to 200,000 clones; over 65% were seen once. The sequencing sample was made of peripheral blood. Receptors were obtained from a man between 60 and 70 years old with acute or convalescent COVID-19.

This clone was recorded a few times. The chain joins TRBV28 to TRBJ1-3, with a tentative D call TRBD1 (6 bases). The V and J ends lost 8 bases and 2 bases respectively, with 13 bases between them. The CDR3 spans 14 residues. CDR1 and CDR2 (germline): MDHEN, SYDVKM. CDR3: CASHSQGTGNTIYF. For the CDR3, the DNA is TGTGCCAGCCACTCACAGGGAACTGGAAACACCATATATTTT. Using reference TRBV28 and TRBJ1-3 for the parts outside the CDR3, the full variable domain is DVKVTQSSRYLVKRTGEKVFLECVQDMDHENMFWYRQDPGLGLRLIYFSYDVKMKEKGDIPEGYSVSREKKERFSLILESASTNQTSMYLCASHSQGTGNTIYFGEGSWLTVV.

This rearrangement joins TRBV30 to TRBJ2-7; 13 nucleotides agree with TRBD2. The V segment lost 2 bases and the J segment 6 bases; nucleotides outside the gene matches: 1. The CDR3 has 13 residues. CDR1 is GTSNPN and CDR2 is SVGIG in the germline V gene (reference sequence). The CDR3 DNA reads as TGTGCCTGGAGTAGACTAGCGGGGGGCGAGCAGTACTTC. Translation gives CAWSRLAGGEQYF.

The chain links TRBV11-2 to TRBJ1-1; D might be TRBD1 (6 bases). In germline, CDR1 is SGHAT, CDR2 FQNNGV. V lost 3 bases to trimming and J lost 1 base, with 9 bases between them. The CDR3 length is 14 residues. In DNA form, the CDR3 reads TGTGCCAGCAGCTTCAACAGGGCGAACACTGAAGCTTTCTTT. Protein sequence: CASSFNRANTEAFF.

The chain links TRBV18 to TRBJ1-2, with 8 bases identical to TRBD1. With 6 bases clipped from V and 3 bases from J, the junction kept 9 bases outside the gene matches. This CDR3 comprises 15 residues. CDR1 is KGHSH, CDR2 LQKENI, per germline. CDR3 residues: CASSPEQGGYYGYTF. CDR3 sequence (DNA): TGTGCCAGCTCGCCAGAACAGGGGGGTTACTATGGCTACACCTTC.

The genes are TRBV6-2 or TRBV6-3 and TRBJ2-7, with a weak D call TRBD1 (6 bases). The V end lost 0 bases, the J end lost 5 bases, and 14 bases lay between the germline ends. CDR1 MNHEY and CDR2 SVGEGT come from the germline V gene. The CDR3 is 15 amino acids. The CDR3 loop reads CASSYSGQFSDEQYF. In DNA form, the CDR3 reads TGTGCCAGCAGTTACTCCGGACAGTTCAGCGACGAGCAGTACTTC.

J is TRBJ1-1 and V is TRBV29-1; 7 bases are a match to TRBD1. This CDR3 region has 14 residues. J gave up 7 bases and V 2 bases, and 10 bases lay outside the gene matches. Germline loops: CDR1 SQVTM, CDR2 ANQGSEA. The DNA for the CDR3 is TGCAGCGTTGAATTGCCAGGGGGTTTCTTTGAAGCTTTCTTT. Residues: CSVELPGGFFEAFF.

The chain employs TRBV7-2 and TRBJ1-2; 8 positions agree with TRBD1. The V segment lost 4 bases and the J segment 3 bases; nucleotides outside the gene matches: 4. The V gene's germline CDR1 is SGHTA and CDR2 FQGNSA. The CDR3 is 14 amino acids. The CDR3 loop reads CASSSGQGYYGYTF. Here the CDR3 DNA reads TGTGCCAGCAGCTCCGGACAGGGATACTATGGCTACACCTTC. The variable domain in full, completed from reference TRBV7-2 and TRBJ1-2, reads GAGVSQSPSNKVTEKGKDVELRCDPISGHTALYWYRQSLGQGLEFLIYFQGNSAPDKSGLPSDRFSAERTGGSVSTLTIQRTQQEDSAVYLCASSSGQGYYGYTFGSGTRLTVV.

This clone showed up just a few times. This chain joins TRBV21-1 and TRBJ2-3; the table's D call of TRBD2 was not tested on the DNA. TRBV21-1 corresponds to a pseudogene. The CDR3 sequence is 15 residues long. For the CDR3, the DNA is TGTGCCAGCCGTCCTCCGGGTAGGTACACAGATACGCAGTATTTT. It is translated as CASRPPGRYTDTQYF.

J is TRBJ1-6 and V is TRBV5-1, with a possible D match to TRBD1 (6 bases). CDR1 and CDR2 from the germline V gene are SGHRS and YFSETQ. This CDR3 is 16 amino acids long. Trimming left V 1 base short and J 7 bases short, with 15 bases between. CDR3 sequence reads: CASSLSVGQSNSPLHF. CDR3 nucleotide sequence: TGCGCCAGCAGCTTGTCGGTCGGACAGTCAAATTCACCCCTCCACTTT.

The rearrangement joins TRBV6-1 to TRBJ2-1, with 9 bases fitting TRBD1. This CDR3 contains 15 residues. CDR1 MNHNS and CDR2 SASEGT come from the germline V gene. Trimming removed 2 bases from V and 6 bases from J; junction bases left unmatched: 5. The CDR3 DNA reads as TGTGCCAGCAGTGAACCGGGACAGGGTCTCAATGAGCAGTTCTTC. It yields the protein CASSEPGQGLNEQFF.

This chain links TRBV10-3 with TRBJ1-1; 7 nucleotides align to TRBD1. The CDR3 contains 17 residues. Germline V CDR1 and CDR2: ENHRY, SYGVKD. V shed 3 bases and J 4 bases; nucleotides not matched to a gene: 14. In nucleotides, the CDR3 is TGTGCCATCAGTGAAAGAGGGGTAAGGGGGCGAAGCACTGAAGCTTTCTTT. Encoded protein: CAISERGVRGRSTEAFF.

This rearrangement joins TRBV6-5 to TRBJ1-4; 7 bases are shared with TRBD1. This CDR3 is 14 amino acids long. CDR1 and CDR2 from the germline V gene are MNHEY and SVGAGI. The J segment lost 4 bases and the V segment lost 5 bases, leaving 4 bases of the junction unmatched. CDR3 residues: CASSKGQINEKLFF. The CDR3 DNA follows: TGTGCCAGCAGTAAGGGACAGATTAATGAAAAACTGTTTTTT.

V and J are TRBV12-5 and TRBJ1-1; D gene uncertain. V was pared by 0 bases and J by 3 bases, with 14 bases between. The CDR3 has 16 residues. CDR1 and CDR2 from the germline V gene are LGHNT and FRNRAP. CDR3 sequence: CASGLVPALSHTEAFF. CDR3 coding DNA: TGTGCTAGTGGTTTGGTACCTGCACTCTCGCACACTGAAGCTTTCTTT.

Turning to this clone: Other DNA sequences in the sample encode the same CDR3. The chain carries TRBV5-1 and TRBJ1-2, with D perhaps matching TRBD1 (6 bases). The CDR3 sequence is 14 residues long. Germline CDR1 and CDR2: SGHRS and YFSETQ. V was trimmed by 2 bases and J by 6 bases, leaving 14 bases between them. The CDR3 spells CASSLGQISHGYTF. The CDR3 bases are TGCGCCAGCAGCTTAGGACAGATCTCCCATGGCTACACCTTC.

In its sample, this clone was seen once. The chain couples TRBV7-9 to TRBJ2-7, with 7 positions matching TRBD1. The V gene's germline CDR1 is SEHNR and CDR2 FQNEAQ (reference sequence). Trimming cost V 5 bases and J 4 bases; bases outside gene matches: 8. The CDR3 spans 14 residues. The CDR3, as DNA: TGTGCCAGCAGCCACGACAGGGCTTTGTACGAGCAGTACTTC. This codes for CASSHDRALYEQYF.

The V and J genes are TRBV5-1 and TRBJ1-4, with TRBD1 matching over 8 bases. CDR1 is SGHRS and CDR2 is YFSETQ in the germline V gene. The length of the CDR3 is 18 residues. J gave up 3 bases and V 3 bases, and 13 bases lay outside the gene matches. The chain's CDR3 is CASSSVFLQGAANEKLFF. CDR3 nucleotide sequence: TGCGCCAGCAGCTCTGTATTTCTTCAGGGGGCGGCTAATGAAAAACTGTTTTTT.

The chain couples TRBV28 to TRBJ2-1, with 7 bases aligning to TRBD1. The J segment lost 6 bases and the V segment lost 8 bases, leaving 4 bases of the junction unmatched. There are 12 residues in the CDR3. Germline-derived CDR1 and CDR2 are MDHEN and SYDVKM. The CDR3 sequence: CASGTAFNEQFF. DNA of the CDR3: TGTGCCAGCGGGACAGCGTTCAATGAGCAGTTCTTC.

This clone was counted only a few times. This rearrangement joins TRBV4-1 to TRBJ1-2; 8 nucleotides agree with TRBD1. Germline V lookup: CDR1 MGHRA, CDR2 YSYEKL. J gave up 0 bases and V 3 bases, and 3 bases lay outside the gene matches. This CDR3 is 15 amino acids long. The CDR3 is CASSQGQETNYGYTF. The CDR3 DNA is TGCGCCAGCAGCCAGGGACAGGAAACTAACTATGGCTACACCTTC.

V usage is TRBV4-1 and J usage is TRBJ1-1; D is undetermined. CDR1 MGHRA and CDR2 YSYEKL come from the germline V gene. V lost 0 bases and J lost 5, with 16 bases in between. The CDR3 consists of 16 residues. Written as DNA, the CDR3 is TGCGCCAGCAGCCAAGATTCGGCAATCCCGAGGACTGAAGCTTTCTTT. This sequence encodes CASSQDSAIPRTEAFF.

The chain couples TRBV5-8 to TRBJ1-5; 8 bases agree with TRBD1. CDR1 SGHTS and CDR2 YDEGEE come from the germline V gene. The trim removed 6 bases at V and 6 bases at J, leaving 14 bases unmatched. The length of the CDR3 is 16 residues. Here the CDR3 DNA reads TGTGCCAGCACCCCCTGGCGCTCCAGGGGGCCTCAGCCCCAGCATTTT. This encodes CASTPWRSRGPQPQHF.